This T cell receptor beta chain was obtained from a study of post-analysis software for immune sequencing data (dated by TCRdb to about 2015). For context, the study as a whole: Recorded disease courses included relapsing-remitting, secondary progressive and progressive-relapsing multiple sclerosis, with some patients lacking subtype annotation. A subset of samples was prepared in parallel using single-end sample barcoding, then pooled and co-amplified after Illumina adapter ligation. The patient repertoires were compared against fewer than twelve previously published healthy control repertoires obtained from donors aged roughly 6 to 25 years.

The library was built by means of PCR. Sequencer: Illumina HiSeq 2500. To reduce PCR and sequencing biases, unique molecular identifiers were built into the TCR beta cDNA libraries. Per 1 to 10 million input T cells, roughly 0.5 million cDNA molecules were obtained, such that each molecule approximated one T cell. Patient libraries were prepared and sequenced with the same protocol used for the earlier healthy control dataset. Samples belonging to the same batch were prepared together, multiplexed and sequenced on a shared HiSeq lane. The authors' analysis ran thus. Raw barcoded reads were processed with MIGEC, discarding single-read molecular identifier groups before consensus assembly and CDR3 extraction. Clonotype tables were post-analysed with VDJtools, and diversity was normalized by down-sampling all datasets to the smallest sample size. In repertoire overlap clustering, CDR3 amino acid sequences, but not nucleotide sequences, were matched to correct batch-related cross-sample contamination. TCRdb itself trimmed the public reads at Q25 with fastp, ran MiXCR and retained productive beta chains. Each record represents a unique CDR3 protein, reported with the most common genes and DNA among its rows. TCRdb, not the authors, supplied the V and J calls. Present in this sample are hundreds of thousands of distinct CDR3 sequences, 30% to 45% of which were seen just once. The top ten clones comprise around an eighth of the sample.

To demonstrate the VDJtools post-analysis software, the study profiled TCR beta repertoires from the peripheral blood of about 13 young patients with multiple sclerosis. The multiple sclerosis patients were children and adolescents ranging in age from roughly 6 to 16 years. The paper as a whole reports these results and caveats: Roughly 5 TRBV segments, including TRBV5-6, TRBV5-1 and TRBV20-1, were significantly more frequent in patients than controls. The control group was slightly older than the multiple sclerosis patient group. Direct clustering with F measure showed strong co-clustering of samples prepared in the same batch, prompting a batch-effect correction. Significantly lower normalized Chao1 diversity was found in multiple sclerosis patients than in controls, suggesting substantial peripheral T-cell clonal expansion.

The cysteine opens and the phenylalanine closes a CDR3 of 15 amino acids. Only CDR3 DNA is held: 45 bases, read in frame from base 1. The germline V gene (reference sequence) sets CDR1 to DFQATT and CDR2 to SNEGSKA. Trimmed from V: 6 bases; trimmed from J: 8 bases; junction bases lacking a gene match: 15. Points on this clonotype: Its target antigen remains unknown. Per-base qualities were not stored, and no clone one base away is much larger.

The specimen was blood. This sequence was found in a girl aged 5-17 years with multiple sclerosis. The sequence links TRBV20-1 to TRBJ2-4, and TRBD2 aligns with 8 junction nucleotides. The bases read TGCAGTGCCCCGGGAGGGGCGGGGGGTGGACACATTCAGTACTTC. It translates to CSAPGGAGGGHIQYF.